Below are 31 T cell receptor beta chains sequenced from a single sample in a study of cytomegalovirus exposure and HLA in healthy donors. PCR used 60 Vbeta primers and 13 Jbeta primers. Libraries were prepared by immunoSEQ multiplex PCR; TCRdb keeps only in-frame clonotypes and omits some of them. The repertoire table contains roughly 100,000 clones. Sequenced input: PBMCs. All receptors come from a man between 35 and 55 years old in good health and CMV-seronegative.

The J gene is TRBJ1-4, the V gene TRBV28; a weak D match, TRBD1 (5 bases). V shed 5 bases and J shed 7 bases, with 14 bases lying between them. This CDR3 region has 14 residues. The germline CDR1 and CDR2 sequences are MDHEN and SYDVKM. CDR3 residues: CASSLGGVAEKLFF. In DNA form, the CDR3 reads TGTGCCAGCAGTCTTGGGGGGGTCGCTGAAAAACTGTTTTTT.

The chain couples TRBV18 to TRBJ2-5, with TRBD2 matching 9 bases. The DNA end lines up better with TRBJ2-7; the J call may be wrong. The germline gives CDR1 KGHSH, CDR2 LQKENI. The CDR3 is 14 amino acids. The DNA for the CDR3 is TGTGCCAGCTCACCAAGGCGGGAGGGCCACGAGCAGTACTTC. The encoded protein is CASSPRREGHEQYF.

The chain couples TRBV10-1 to TRBJ2-3; D remains unclear. Germline V lookup: CDR1 WNHNN, CDR2 SYGVQD (reference sequence). The CDR3 has 14 residues. Trimming pared 0 bases from V and 6 bases from J, leaving 10 bases between. In nucleotides, the CDR3 is TGCGCCAGCAGTGAGTCGAGGCCTTGGGATACGCAGTATTTT. Amino acid sequence: CASSESRPWDTQYF.

V gene TRBV27 combines with J gene TRBJ2-7; 8 positions agree with TRBD1. Germline trimming cut 5 bases from V and 5 bases from J; bases unmatched to any gene: 11. The CDR3 spans 15 residues. From germline, CDR1 is MNHEY and CDR2 SMNVEV (reference sequence). CDR3: CASSKSTGGINEQYF. CDR3 coding DNA: TGTGCCAGCAGTAAAAGTACAGGGGGTATCAACGAGCAGTACTTC.

V is TRBV9 and J is TRBJ1-6; no clear D gene. The V end was cut by 0 bases, the J end by 3 bases, with 13 bases between. Germline values: CDR1 SGDLS, CDR2 YYNGEE. The CDR3 is 17 residues long. The CDR3 DNA is TGTGCCAGCAGCGTAGCTATGGAACAGTACTATAATTCACCCCTCCACTTT. It is translated as CASSVAMEQYYNSPLHF.

The V call is TRBV7-2, the J call TRBJ2-1; D might be TRBD2 (5 bases). Between the trimmed V and J ends, which lost 4 bases and 9 bases, there was a span of 13 bases. Germline V gene sequence: CDR1 SGHTA, CDR2 FQGNSA. The CDR3 has 13 amino acids. Here the CDR3 DNA reads TGTGCCAGCAGCTACACCCAAGAGGGTGAGCAGTTCTTC. It specifies CASSYTQEGEQFF.

The genes are TRBV7-9 and TRBJ2-7, with 8 bases that match TRBD1. Unmatched junction bases numbered 5, after V lost 3 bases and J lost 1 base. The CDR3 has 15 amino acids. Germline V gives CDR1 SEHNR, CDR2 FQNEAQ (reference sequence). This CDR3 reads CASSFLDRGSYEQYF. The CDR3 nucleotides read TGTGCCAGCAGCTTCTTAGACAGGGGTTCCTACGAGCAGTACTTC.

The CDR3 nucleotides read TGCGCCAGCAGCCAAGAGGGACTAGCGGGAGCGTCCTACGAGCAGTACTTC. It specifies CASSQEGLAGASYEQYF. This chain connects TRBV4-3 to TRBJ2-7, with 14 bases that match TRBD2. V was pared by 0 bases and J by 1 base, with 2 bases of the junction left unmatched. The CDR3 has 17 amino acids. Germline loops: CDR1 LGHNA, CDR2 YSLEER.

V usage is TRBV7-9 and J usage is TRBJ2-3; 7 bases match TRBD1. This CDR3 has 15 residues. Trimming took 4 bases from V and 2 from J; bases not matched to a gene: 6. CDR1 is SEHNR, CDR2 FQNEAQ, per germline (reference sequence). CDR3 nucleotide sequence: TGTGCCAGCAGCTCAGGACAGGTTTTCACAGATACGCAGTATTTT. The encoded protein is CASSSGQVFTDTQYF.

V and J are TRBV9 and TRBJ2-1; D unclear. The germline gives CDR1 SGDLS, CDR2 YYNGEE. The V gene lost 2 bases and the J gene lost 1 base, with 10 bases spanning the gap. The CDR3 covers 15 residues. The CDR3 DNA is TGTGCCAGCAGCGTGACTGTCGGATCCTACAATGAGCAGTTCTTC. Its translation is CASSVTVGSYNEQFF.

The chain employs TRBV7-9 and TRBJ2-2; 8 nucleotides align to TRBD1. Per germline, CDR1 SEHNR and CDR2 FQNEAQ (reference sequence). The CDR3 spans 17 residues. The J segment lost 5 bases and the V segment lost 5 bases, leaving 13 bases of the junction unmatched. This chain's CDR3 is CASSLRQGSLITGELFF. As DNA, the CDR3 is TGTGCCAGCAGCCTTCGACAGGGGTCCCTTATTACCGGGGAGCTGTTTTTT.

J is TRBJ2-7 and V is TRBV6-6, with a tentative D call TRBD1 (6 bases). Germline V lookup: CDR1 MNHNY, CDR2 SVGAGI (reference sequence). Trimming removed 8 bases from V and 0 bases from J, with 11 bases in between. This CDR3 spans 13 amino acids. As DNA, the CDR3 is TGTGCCAGCGGGGACACCAGCTCCTACGAGCAGTACTTC. Translated: CASGDTSSYEQYF.

The chain has TRBV7-6 and TRBJ2-1, with D tentatively TRBD2 (7 bases). The CDR3 extends over 16 amino acids. V gave up 0 bases and J gave up 7 bases, with 16 bases separating them. CDR1 is SGHVS and CDR2 is FNYEAQ in the germline V gene. CDR3 nucleotide sequence: TGTGCCAGCAGCTTAGCGCTGGGGGGGCCTGGGAATGAGCAGTTCTTC. Protein: CASSLALGGPGNEQFF.

The rearrangement uses TRBV4-3 and TRBJ1-2; tentatively, D is TRBD1 (5 bases). Trimming left V 0 bases short and J 2 bases short, with 13 bases between. Germline V lookup: CDR1 LGHNA, CDR2 YSLEER. This CDR3 has 16 residues. CDR3 coding DNA: TGCGCCAGCAGCCAAGAAGAAAGACAGTTCAACTATGGCTACACCTTC. It specifies CASSQEERQFNYGYTF.

This chain connects TRBV19 to TRBJ1-5; 7 bases match TRBD1. The CDR3 is 13 residues long. The ends lost 3 bases at V and 4 bases at J; junction bases unmatched: 0. Germline V lookup: CDR1 LNHDA, CDR2 SQIVND (reference sequence). The DNA for the CDR3 is TGTGCCAGTAGTATGGGACAGAATCAGCCCCAGCATTTT. Protein product: CASSMGQNQPQHF.

This chain joins TRBV6-5 and TRBJ1-2; D unclear. The germline gives CDR1 MNHEY, CDR2 SVGAGI. Trimming removed 7 bases at V and 8 bases at J, with 17 bases between. The CDR3 runs 13 residues. The CDR3 here is CASTESYGEGYTF. The CDR3 nucleotides are TGTGCCAGCACCGAGTCGTACGGGGAAGGCTACACCTTC.

The CDR3 bases are TGTGCCTGGAGGGCAGGGACTAACTATGGCTACACCTTC. This gives the protein CAWRAGTNYGYTF. The chain recombines TRBV30 with TRBJ1-2; tentative D call: TRBD1 (5 bases). Per the germline V gene, CDR1 is GTSNPN and CDR2 is SVGIG (reference sequence). V lost 3 bases to trimming and J lost 0 bases, with 8 bases between them. This CDR3 is built from 13 residues.

DNA for the CDR3: TGTGCCAGTAGTAGGGGCCCCTACGAGCAGTACTTC. Residues: CASSRGPYEQYF. The chain uses TRBV19 and TRBJ2-7; D is perhaps TRBD1 (5 bases). The CDR3 extends over 12 amino acids. CDR1 is LNHDA, CDR2 SQIVND, per germline (reference sequence). The V gene lost 4 bases and the J gene lost 2 bases, with 6 bases spanning the gap.

This rearrangement joins TRBV7-2 to TRBJ1-2, with D possibly being TRBD1 (6 bases). The germline CDR1 and CDR2 sequences are SGHTA and FQGNSA. V dropped 5 bases and J dropped 6 bases, with 13 bases sitting between them. This CDR3 comprises 13 residues. The CDR3, as DNA: TGTGCCAGCAGCCTAGACAGGCAACATGGCTACACCTTC. Translated: CASSLDRQHGYTF. Using reference TRBV7-2 and TRBJ1-2 for the parts outside the CDR3, the full variable domain is GAGVSQSPSNKVTEKGKDVELRCDPISGHTALYWYRQSLGQGLEFLIYFQGNSAPDKSGLPSDRFSAERTGGSVSTLTIQRTQQEDSAVYLCASSLDRQHGYTFGSGTRLTVV.

This chain links TRBV13 with TRBJ2-5; 10 bases are shared with TRBD2. The assigned J gene may be wrong: the sequence end matches TRBJ2-7 better. CDR1 is PRHDT, CDR2 FYEKMQ, per germline (reference sequence). The CDR3 has 18 residues. The CDR3 protein is CASSQSPIRSGRAYEQYF. CDR3 nucleotide sequence: TGTGCCAGCAGCCAAAGCCCCATTAGGAGCGGGAGGGCCTACGAGCAGTACTTC.

The rearrangement links TRBV29-1 to TRBJ2-5; 7 bases agree with TRBD2. V shed 4 bases, J shed 5 bases, and the junction held 10 bases outside the gene matches. CDR3 length equals 14 residues. Germline V lookup: CDR1 SQVTM, CDR2 ANQGSEA. The CDR3 coding sequence is TGCAGCGTTGTTTGGCTAGCGGAAAGGGAGACCCAGTACTTC. Protein product: CSVVWLAERETQYF.

V usage is TRBV4-3 and J usage is TRBJ1-6; perhaps TRBD1 as D (6 bases). The ends were cut back, 0 bases at V and 7 bases at J, with 10 bases in the middle. This CDR3 has 15 residues. Looked up from germline, CDR1 is LGHNA and CDR2 is YSLEER. The CDR3 sequence is CASSQDVTGNSPLHF. The CDR3 DNA reads TGCGCCAGCAGCCAAGATGTCACAGGGAATTCACCCCTCCACTTT.

Here the CDR3 DNA reads TGTGCCAGCAGCGACACCGGGCTCTCCGACGGGGTCTACGAGCAGTACTTC. It is translated as CASSDTGLSDGVYEQYF. This chain joins TRBV5-6 and TRBJ2-7, with D possibly being TRBD2 (5 bases). The germline gives CDR1 SGHDT, CDR2 YYEEEE. The V and J ends lost 4 bases and 3 bases respectively, with 23 bases between them. The CDR3 totals 17 residues.

The rearrangement links TRBV19 to TRBJ1-4; 7 positions match TRBD1. Germline V lookup: CDR1 LNHDA, CDR2 SQIVND (reference sequence). The V segment lost 1 base and the J segment 7 bases; nucleotides outside the gene matches: 3. This CDR3 region has 14 residues. The CDR3 sequence is CASSIGQGGEKLFF. CDR3 nucleotide sequence: TGTGCCAGTAGTATAGGACAGGGCGGTGAAAAACTGTTTTTT.

The V and J genes are TRBV28 and TRBJ2-7; D perhaps matches TRBD2 (6 bases). V dropped 6 bases and J dropped 5 bases, with 17 bases sitting between them. The CDR3 runs 14 residues. Germline CDR1 and CDR2: MDHEN and SYDVKM. CDR3 loop: CASSRGDHSDEQYF. The CDR3 DNA is TGTGCCAGCAGCCGCGGGGATCACAGCGACGAGCAGTACTTC.

J is TRBJ2-7 and V is TRBV4-3; D remains ambiguous. Germline V CDR1 and CDR2: LGHNA, YSLEER. The ends were cut back, 0 bases at V and 2 bases at J, with 8 bases in the middle. The CDR3 is made up of 14 amino acids. In DNA, the CDR3 is TGCGCCAGCAGCCAAGAAACAGTTACCTACGAGCAGTACTTC. As protein: CASSQETVTYEQYF.

The chain links TRBV29-1 to TRBJ2-2; TRBD2 agrees at 11 bases. The germline gives CDR1 SQVTM, CDR2 ANQGSEA. With 7 bases clipped from V and 7 bases from J, the junction kept 11 bases outside the gene matches. CDR3 length: 15 residues. The CDR3 DNA is TGCAGCGCGTGGATAGCGGGGGGGCTCGGCGGGGAGCTGTTTTTT. Translation gives CSAWIAGGLGGELFF.

V gene TRBV6-1 combines with J gene TRBJ1-2; the match to TRBD1 covers 7 bases. Germline assignment: CDR1 MNHNS and CDR2 SASEGT. CDR3 size: 13 residues. Losses at the gene ends were 6 bases for V and 3 bases for J; bases not matched to a gene: 4. The CDR3 DNA reads as TGTGCCAGCAGGGAGGGACAGTACTATGGCTACACCTTC. It translates to CASREGQYYGYTF.

This chain uses TRBV7-2 with TRBJ2-5, with 9 bases fitting TRBD2. The trim removed 5 bases at V and 5 bases at J, leaving 6 bases unmatched. Germline CDR1 SGHTA, CDR2 FQGNSA. The CDR3 is made up of 14 amino acids. CDR3 DNA sequence: TGTGCCAGCAGCCAAAGGCGGGGGGGTGAGACCCAGTACTTC. It is translated as CASSQRRGGETQYF.

The gene calls are TRBV5-4 and TRBJ2-2, with D maybe TRBD1 (6 bases). This CDR3 is built from 14 residues. V was clipped by 4 bases and J by 4 bases, with 11 bases between them. Germline V CDR1 and CDR2: SGHNT, YYREEE (reference sequence). The CDR3 region has the DNA TGTGCCAGCAGCCCTACAGGGTCCACCGGGGAGCTGTTTTTT. It encodes CASSPTGSTGELFF.

The chain links TRBV19 to TRBJ1-2, with 7 nucleotides matching TRBD1. This CDR3 region has 16 residues. V shed 4 bases and J 1 base; nucleotides not matched to a gene: 9. Looked up from germline, CDR1 is LNHDA and CDR2 is SQIVND (reference sequence). CDR3 loop: CASSTLTDRFNYGYTF. The CDR3 DNA reads TGTGCCAGTAGTACCCTTACGGACAGGTTTAACTATGGCTACACCTTC.